Given below is one T cell receptor (beta chain) in context. The antigen remains unidentified. The data were taken from a study of T cell responses to AZD1222 COVID-19 vaccine. Overall study findings and caveats: Females made up more of the donors, who were largely white British, and clonal diversity may have come out too low. The study identified only six AZD1222 recipients as seropositive at baseline. Close to half of all spike-specific TCRs reportedly target regions of the variants that are unmutated.

The protocol was immunoSEQ multiplex PCR, while the TCRdb copy is restricted to in-frame clones and leaves out a portion. Among about 97,000 clones listed, around 89% were seen once. The clonotype originates from an adult in good health. The sequencing here drew on peripheral blood, taken on day 0 of AZD1222 vaccination.

The CDR3 DNA sequence: TGTGCCATCAGTGGTGTTACGAACACTGAAGCTTTCTTT. Translating it yields CAISGVTNTEAFF. This chain connects TRBV10-3 to TRBJ1-1, with D uncertain. CDR1 is ENHRY, CDR2 SYGVKD, per germline. This CDR3 spans 13 amino acids. V lost 4 bases and J 1 base, leaving 7 bases between the germline ends.